Below, one T cell receptor beta chain is given with its context. Its matching antigen is unknown. The CDR3 extends over 13 amino acids. Trimming removed 6 bases from V and 4 bases from J, with 13 bases in between. In germline, CDR1 is DFQATT, CDR2 SNEGSKA (reference sequence). This sample's RNA came from whole unsorted tissue. The library came from three nested PCR rounds adapted from ARM-PCR protocols. TCRdb passed the multiplex PCR reads through MiXCR, listing each CDR3 protein once. The sample has under 150,000 distinct CDR3 sequences, roughly 70% seen once. This entry belongs to a study of tumor and adjacent non-tumor tissue in lung cancer. Whole-study results and caveats: Top 100 clones took a larger repertoire share in normal lung. TCR diversity was significantly greater in tumor than normal lung tissue.

Sequencing was carried out using lung tumor tissue. This receptor was identified in a man in his sixties with small cell lung cancer. This sequence joins TRBV20-1 and TRBJ1-5; a weak D match, TRBD1 (6 bases). CDR3 loop: CSAEGGTNQPQHF. The DNA for the CDR3 is TGCAGTGCCGAGGGGGGGACTAATCAGCCCCAGCATTTT.